This passage covers 9 T cell receptor beta chains from one sample sequenced in a study of blood T cell repertoires in COVID-19. Some clones are missing from TCRdb's copy, which holds only in-frame ones; the method was immunoSEQ multiplex PCR. The sample records roughly 160,000 clones, around 88% being singletons. Source material: peripheral blood. Receptors were obtained from a woman in her 70s who had recovered from COVID-19.

J is TRBJ1-1 and V is TRBV6-5; possibly TRBD1 for D (6 bases). Germline V lookup: CDR1 MNHEY, CDR2 SVGAGI. CDR3 length: 11 amino acids. Trimming removed 6 bases from V and 9 bases from J, with 11 bases in between. In DNA form, the CDR3 reads TGTGCCAGCAGCCGGACAGTGAAAGCTTTCTTT. Residues: CASSRTVKAFF.

The rearrangement links TRBV18 to TRBJ1-3; no reliable D call. Trimming took off 3 bases at V and 3 bases at J, with 15 bases between the two ends. The CDR3 covers 16 residues. Germline V gives CDR1 KGHSH, CDR2 LQKENI. CDR3 nucleotide sequence: TGTGCCAGCTCACCTGCCGTCCTCGGAGGTGGAAACACCATATATTTT. Translation gives CASSPAVLGGGNTIYF.

This chain uses TRBV30 with TRBJ2-5, with 10 positions matching TRBD2. The CDR3 length is 15 residues. Germline assignment: CDR1 GTSNPN and CDR2 SVGIG (reference sequence). V dropped 2 bases and J dropped 2; count of bases not matched to a gene: 5. Here the CDR3 DNA reads TGTGCCTGGAGTCCCCTAGCGGGGGATCAAGAGACCCAGTACTTC. This translates into CAWSPLAGDQETQYF. Together with reference TRBV30 and TRBJ2-5, the CDR3 gives the full variable domain: SQTIHQWPATLVQPVGSPLSLECTVEGTSNPNLYWYRQAAGRGLQLLFYSVGIGQISSEVPQNLSASRPQDRQFILSSKKLLLSDSGFYLCAWSPLAGDQETQYFGPGTRLLVL.

This chain links TRBV2 with TRBJ1-1; D perhaps matches TRBD1 (5 bases). The V gene's germline CDR1 is SNHLY and CDR2 FYNNEI. This CDR3 is 13 amino acids long. Trimming removed 4 bases from V and 5 bases from J, with 11 bases in between. The CDR3 reads CASSGGGRTEAFF. The CDR3 nucleotides are TGTGCCAGCAGTGGGGGGGGTCGGACTGAAGCTTTCTTT.

This chain joins TRBV19 and TRBJ2-7; D might be TRBD1 (6 bases). The CDR3 is made up of 14 amino acids. V lost 3 bases and J lost 0, with 9 bases in between. The germline CDR1 and CDR2 sequences are LNHDA and SQIVND (reference sequence). As DNA, the CDR3 is TGTGCCAGTAGTATCACAGGGAGCTCCTACGAGCAGTACTTC. Translation gives CASSITGSSYEQYF. Supplemented by reference TRBV19 and TRBJ2-7, the full variable domain reads DGGITQSPKYLFRKEGQNVTLSCEQNLNHDAMYWYRQDPGQGLRLIYYSQIVNDFQKGDIAEGYSVSREKKESFPLTVTSAQKNPTAFYLCASSITGSSYEQYFGPGTRLTVT.

The chain joins TRBV7-2 to TRBJ1-5; perhaps TRBD1 as D (5 bases). The germline V gene encodes CDR1 SGHTA and CDR2 FQGNSA. V lost 2 bases and J lost 9, with 17 bases in between. CDR3 length equals 15 residues. The CDR3 nucleotides are TGTGCCAGCAGCTTAAGGCCCGACAGCCGTTGGCCCCAGCATTTT. Its translation: CASSLRPDSRWPQHF.

This chain joins TRBV10-2 and TRBJ2-7; D is possibly TRBD1 (5 bases). This CDR3 region has 15 residues. CDR1 and CDR2 (germline): WSHSY, SAAADI. V was shortened by 10 bases and J by 2 bases, with 21 bases between the two germline ends. CDR3 region: CATNPGPRVAYEQYF. CDR3 sequence (DNA): TGCGCCACGAACCCCGGGCCCAGGGTGGCCTACGAGCAGTACTTC.

The J gene is TRBJ2-7, the V gene TRBV6-2 or TRBV6-3, with TRBD2 identical over 10 bases. CDR3 size: 14 residues. Per the germline V gene, CDR1 is MNHEY and CDR2 is SVGEGT. V gave up 6 bases and J gave up 3 bases; unmatched junction bases: 5. The CDR3 DNA reads as TGTGCCAGCAGCCACCGGACTAGCGGCTACGAGCAGTACTTC. Residues: CASSHRTSGYEQYF.

The chain carries TRBV5-4 and TRBJ1-2; D is uncertain. This CDR3 is 13 amino acids long. Germline lookup yields CDR1 SGHNT and CDR2 YYREEE (reference sequence). Trimming pared 4 bases from V and 5 bases from J, leaving 12 bases between. Here the CDR3 DNA reads TGTGCCAGCAGCCCGGGCGGGCCTTATGGCTACACCTTC. Its protein is CASSPGGPYGYTF.